This T cell receptor beta chain was recorded in a study of blood T cell repertoires in COVID-19. The table came from immunoSEQ multiplex PCR; TCRdb's copy has only in-frame clones and leaves some out. The sample yields about 180,000 clones, 70% to 80% seen once. V was pared by 2 bases and J by 13 bases, with 9 bases between. CDR1 and CDR2 (germline): MNHEY, SVGAGI. This CDR3 has 12 residues. The J gene is TRBJ1-6, the V gene TRBV6-5; maybe TRBD1 (6 bases). The sample was PBMCs or T cells enriched from blood (not recorded which). This TCR was sampled from a man aged 60-69 years who had been exposed to COVID-19. As DNA, the CDR3 is TGTGCCAGCAGTTACGGGGGCGGGCCCCTCCACTTT. It translates to CASSYGGGPLHF.